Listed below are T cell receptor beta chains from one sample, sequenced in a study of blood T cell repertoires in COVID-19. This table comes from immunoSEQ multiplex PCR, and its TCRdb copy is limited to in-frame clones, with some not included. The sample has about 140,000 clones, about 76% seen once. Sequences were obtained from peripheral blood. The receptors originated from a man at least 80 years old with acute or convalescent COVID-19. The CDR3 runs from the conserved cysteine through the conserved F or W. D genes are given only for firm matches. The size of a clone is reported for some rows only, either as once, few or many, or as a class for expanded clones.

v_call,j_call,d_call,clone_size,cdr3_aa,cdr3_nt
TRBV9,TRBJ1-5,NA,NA,CASSVGETSQPQHF,TGTGCCAGCAGCGTAGGAGAAACGAGTCAGCCCCAGCATTTT
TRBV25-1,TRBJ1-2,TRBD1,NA,CASSDGGQGFVGYTF,TGTGCCAGCAGTGATGGGGGACAGGGGTTCGTTGGCTACACCTTC
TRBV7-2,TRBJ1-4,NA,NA,CASSPGSGGKLFF,TGTGCCAGCAGCCCCGGGAGTGGCGGAAAACTGTTTTTT
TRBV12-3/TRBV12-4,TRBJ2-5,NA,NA,CASSPTRLETQYF,TGTGCCAGCAGTCCCACTAGGTTAGAGACCCAGTACTTC
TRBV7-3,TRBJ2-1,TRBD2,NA,CASSLDGGAYEQFF,TGTGCCAGCAGCTTAGACGGGGGGGCCTATGAGCAGTTCTTC
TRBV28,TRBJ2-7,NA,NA,CASSSRQVMYF,TGTGCCAGCAGTTCGAGACAGGTCATGTACTTC
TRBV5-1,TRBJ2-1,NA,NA,CASSLDSSYNEQFF,TGCGCCAGCAGCTTGGATAGCTCCTACAATGAGCAGTTCTTC
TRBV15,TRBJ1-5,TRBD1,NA,CATSPRDRGINQPQHF,TGTGCCACCAGCCCCCGGGACAGGGGTATCAATCAGCCCCAGCATTTT
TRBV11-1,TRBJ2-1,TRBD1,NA,CASTRDRPSADEQFF,TGTGCCAGCACCAGGGACAGGCCCTCCGCCGATGAGCAGTTCTTC
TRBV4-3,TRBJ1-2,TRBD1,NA,CASSQVIAVRGKVGYTF,TGCGCCAGCAGCCAAGTGATCGCTGTCAGGGGGAAGGTTGGCTACACCTTC
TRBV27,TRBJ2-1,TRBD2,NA,CASSSLLLAGGTNNEQFF,TGTGCCAGCAGTTCTCTCTTGTTGGCGGGGGGCACCAACAATGAGCAGTTCTTC
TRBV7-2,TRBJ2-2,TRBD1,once,CATALDRGAGELFF,TGTGCCACCGCCTTGGACAGGGGGGCCGGGGAGCTGTTTTTT
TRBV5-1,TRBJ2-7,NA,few,CASSSGISYEQYF,TGCGCCAGCAGCTCCGGGATTTCCTACGAGCAGTACTTC
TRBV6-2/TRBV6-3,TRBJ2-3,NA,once,CASSRGDTTDTQYF,TGTGCCAGCAGTCGCGGGGATACCACAGATACGCAGTATTTT
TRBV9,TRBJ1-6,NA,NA,CASSVPGTYNSPLHF,TGTGCCAGCAGCGTCCCCGGGACCTATAATTCACCCCTCCACTTT
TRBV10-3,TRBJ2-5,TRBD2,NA,CAISGTSGGVETQYF,TGTGCCATCAGTGGAACTAGCGGGGGGGTAGAGACCCAGTACTTC
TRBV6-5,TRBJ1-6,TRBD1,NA,CASSYLGTGSNSPLHF,TGTGCCAGCAGTTACTTAGGGACAGGGAGTAATTCACCCCTCCACTTT
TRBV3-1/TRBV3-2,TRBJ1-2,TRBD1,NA,CASSPRTGGLRYGYTF,TGTGCCAGCAGCCCGCGGACAGGGGGGTTAAGATATGGCTACACCTTC
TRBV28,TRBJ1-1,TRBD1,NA,CASTSTPGGTEAFF,TGTGCCAGCACCTCAACCCCAGGGGGGACTGAAGCTTTCTTT
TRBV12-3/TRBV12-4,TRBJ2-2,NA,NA,CASSLSGNRELFF,TGTGCCAGCAGTTTGAGCGGAAACAGGGAGCTGTTTTTT
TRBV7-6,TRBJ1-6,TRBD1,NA,CASSQGQGNSPLHF,TGTGCCAGCAGCCAGGGACAGGGGAATTCACCCCTCCACTTT
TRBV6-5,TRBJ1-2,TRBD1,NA,CASRTGSLYGYTF,TGTGCCAGCAGGACAGGGAGTTTATATGGCTACACCTTC
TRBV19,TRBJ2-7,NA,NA,CASTQGGLGSYEQYF,TGTGCCAGCACTCAGGGGGGTCTGGGGTCCTACGAGCAGTACTTC
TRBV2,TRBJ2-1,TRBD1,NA,CASGLTGATNEQFF,TGTGCCAGCGGGTTGACAGGGGCAACCAATGAGCAGTTCTTC
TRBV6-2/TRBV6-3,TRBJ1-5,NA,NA,CASSQTGHNQPQHF,TGTGCCAGCAGCCAAACAGGGCACAATCAGCCCCAGCATTTT
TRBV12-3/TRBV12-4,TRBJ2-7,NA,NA,CASRNRVEQYF,TGTGCCAGCAGAAACAGGGTCGAGCAGTACTTC
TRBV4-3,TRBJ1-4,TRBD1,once,CASSQDTGGGKLFF,TGCGCCAGCAGCCAAGATACAGGGGGCGGAAAACTGTTTTTT
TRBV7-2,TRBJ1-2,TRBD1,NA,CASSLVGGRGQGGYTF,TGTGCCAGCAGCTTAGTAGGGGGCAGGGGGCAAGGTGGCTACACCTTC
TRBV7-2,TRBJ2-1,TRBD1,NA,CASSDGTGGRNEQFF,TGTGCCAGCAGCGACGGGACAGGGGGGCGAAATGAGCAGTTCTTC
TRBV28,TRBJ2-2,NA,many,CASSLGIFNTGELFF,TGTGCCAGCAGTTTGGGCATTTTTAACACCGGGGAGCTGTTTTTT